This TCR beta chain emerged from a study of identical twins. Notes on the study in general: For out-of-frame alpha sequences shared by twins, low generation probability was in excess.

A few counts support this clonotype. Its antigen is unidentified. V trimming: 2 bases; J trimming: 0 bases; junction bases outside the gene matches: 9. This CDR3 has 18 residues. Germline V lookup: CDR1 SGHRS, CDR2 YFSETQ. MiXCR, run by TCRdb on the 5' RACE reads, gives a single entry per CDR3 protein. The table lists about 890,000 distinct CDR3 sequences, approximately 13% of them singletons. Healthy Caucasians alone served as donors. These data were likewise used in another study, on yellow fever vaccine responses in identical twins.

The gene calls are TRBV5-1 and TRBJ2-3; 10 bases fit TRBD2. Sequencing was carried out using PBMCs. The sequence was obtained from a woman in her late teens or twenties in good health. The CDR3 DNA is TGCGCCAGCAGCTTCAAACCAATGACTAGCGGGAGCACAGATACGCAGTATTTT. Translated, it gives CASSFKPMTSGSTDTQYF.